There are a few counts of the clone carrying this T cell receptor beta chain. This sample is drawn from a study of blood T cell repertoires in COVID-19. Study summary: The United States, Italy and Spain supplied acute and convalescent COVID-19 samples.

Germline V gene sequence: CDR1 LNHDA, CDR2 SQIVND (reference sequence). The CDR3 spans 13 residues. The V and J ends lost 3 bases and 8 bases respectively, with 13 bases between them. In the original workflow: Amplifying reference gene primers gave estimates of nucleated cell counts. Measured with immunoSEQ multiplex PCR; TCRdb has only the in-frame clones, and not every one. V and J calls and clone size are given by that table; D and trimming were obtained from the DNA. The repertoire holds roughly 250,000 clones, with about nine tenths as singletons. The rearrangement uses TRBV19 and TRBJ1-2; D unresolved. The origin of this receptor is a middle-aged man who had recovered from COVID-19. Material: peripheral blood. CDR3 nucleotides: TGTGCCAGTAGTATCGACCCCACGGGGGGCTACACCTTC. It specifies CASSIDPTGGYTF.